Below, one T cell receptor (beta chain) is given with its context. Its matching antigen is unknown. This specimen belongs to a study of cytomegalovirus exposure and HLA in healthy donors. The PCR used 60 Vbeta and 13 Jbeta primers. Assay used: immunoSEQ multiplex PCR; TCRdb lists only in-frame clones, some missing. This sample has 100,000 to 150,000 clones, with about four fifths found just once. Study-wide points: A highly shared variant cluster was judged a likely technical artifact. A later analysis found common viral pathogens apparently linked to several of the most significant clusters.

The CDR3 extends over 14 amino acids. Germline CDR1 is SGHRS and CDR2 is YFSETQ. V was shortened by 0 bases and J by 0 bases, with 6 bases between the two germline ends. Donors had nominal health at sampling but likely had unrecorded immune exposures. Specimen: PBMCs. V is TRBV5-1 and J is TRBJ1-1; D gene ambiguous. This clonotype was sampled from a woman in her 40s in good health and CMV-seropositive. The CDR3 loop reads CASSLGLMNTEAFF. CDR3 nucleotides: TGCGCCAGCAGCTTGGGACTCATGAACACTGAAGCTTTCTTT.